This note documents a single T cell receptor beta chain sequence. The method was immunoSEQ multiplex PCR; TCRdb's version includes in-frame clones alone and lacks a portion of them. The profile shows approximately 100,000 clones, roughly 90% of them singletons. This sample is part of a study of control samples from healthy donors and cancer patients. Germline CDR1 reads LGHDT; CDR2 reads YNNKEL (reference sequence). V lost 1 base and J lost 5, with 8 bases in between. The CDR3 length is 13 residues. Sequences were obtained from PBMCs. The origin of this receptor is a man in his fifties or sixties with lung cancer. The chain employs TRBV3-1 (or the pseudogene TRBV3-2) and TRBJ1-2; D remains unclear. DNA of the CDR3: TGTGCCAGCAGCCAAGTACCGGGTTATGGCTACACCTTC. This translates into CASSQVPGYGYTF.